Shown below are 9 T cell receptor beta chains from a single sample sequenced in a study of OX40 agonist ivuxolimab in advanced cancers. Sequencing was performed with immunoSEQ multiplex PCR; in TCRdb, only in-frame clones are kept and a portion is missing. The sample lists 30,000 to 35,000 clones, roughly 80% seen once, with about a quarter in the top ten. This specimen consisted of CD4+ or CD8+ T cells sorted from blood, obtained in a trial of the OX40 agonist ivuxolimab. These receptors were taken from an adult with an advanced solid tumor such as melanoma, head and neck, liver or kidney cancer.

CDR3 in DNA: TGTGCCAGCAGTTCAGGTATTTCCTACAATGAGCAGTTCTTC. Its translation is CASSSGISYNEQFF. The chain employs TRBV5-4 and TRBJ2-1; no clear D gene. The CDR3 has 14 residues. Germline V gives CDR1 SGHNT, CDR2 YYREEE (reference sequence). Trimming took off 5 bases at V and 1 base at J, with 10 bases between the two ends.

The V call is TRBV7-3, the J call TRBJ2-2; D unclear. The CDR3 totals 13 residues. Germline assignment: CDR1 SGHTA and CDR2 FQGTGA. The V gene lost 5 bases and the J gene lost 11 bases, with 15 bases spanning the gap. In nucleotides, the CDR3 is TGTGCCAGCAGCCTTCCCGAACATCTCGAGCTGTTTTTT. Translated: CASSLPEHLELFF.

The rearrangement joins TRBV5-6 to TRBJ2-4, with 8 bases that match TRBD1. CDR3 length equals 15 residues. The V segment lost 4 bases and the J segment 6 bases; nucleotides outside the gene matches: 9. Germline values: CDR1 SGHDT, CDR2 YYEEEE. The CDR3 DNA sequence: TGTGCCAGCAGCCCCAAGACAGGGGATGGAAACATTCAGTACTTC. Protein product: CASSPKTGDGNIQYF. The variable domain in full, with the rest retrieved from reference TRBV5-6 and TRBJ2-4, is DAGVTQSPTHLIKTRGQQVTLRCSPKSGHDTVSWYQQALGQGPQFIFQYYEEEERQRGNFPDRFSGHQFPNYSSELNVNALLLGDSALYLCASSPKTGDGNIQYFGAGTRLSVL.

This rearrangement joins TRBV7-8 to TRBJ2-2; D gene unclear. CDR1 is SGHVS and CDR2 is FQNEAQ in the germline V gene. V was clipped by 4 bases and J by 2 bases, with 11 bases between them. The CDR3 totals 15 residues. The CDR3 sequence: CASSSPLSNTGELFF. CDR3 DNA: TGTGCCAGCAGCTCCCCGTTGAGCAACACCGGGGAGCTGTTTTTT.

In this sample, this clone turned up a few times. The chain has TRBV9 and TRBJ1-4, with D possibly matching TRBD1 (6 bases). CDR1 and CDR2 (germline): SGDLS, YYNGEE. V lost 1 base, J lost 5 bases, and 12 bases lay in between. The CDR3 extends over 15 amino acids. CDR3 nucleotide sequence: TGTGCCAGCAGCGTAACAGGGTTGGAGAATGAAAAACTGTTTTTT. Encoded protein: CASSVTGLENEKLFF.

This chain links TRBV27 with TRBJ1-4; the D gene is possibly TRBD1 (5 bases). V shed 8 bases and J shed 8 bases, with 9 bases lying between them. In germline, CDR1 is MNHEY, CDR2 SMNVEV (reference sequence). This CDR3 is built from 11 residues. The CDR3 loop is CASGRGEKLFF. The CDR3 coding sequence is TGTGCCAGCGGGCGGGGCGAAAAACTGTTTTTT.

This chain connects TRBV7-2 to TRBJ1-1, with unresolved D. This CDR3 has 13 amino acids. The germline CDR1 and CDR2 sequences are SGHTA and FQGNSA. The V and J ends lost 3 bases and 4 bases respectively, with 9 bases between them. This CDR3 is CASSFGRSTEAFF. The CDR3 DNA sequence: TGTGCCAGCAGCTTTGGTAGATCCACTGAAGCTTTCTTT.

The chain joins TRBV14 to TRBJ1-2; the D is unclear. The CDR3 loop spans 13 amino acids. Germline V gene sequence: CDR1 SGHDN, CDR2 FVKESK. Deletions cut 5 bases from V and 2 bases from J, with 9 bases between. This CDR3 is CASSLYGNYGYTF. CDR3 DNA sequence: TGTGCCAGCAGCTTGTACGGAAACTATGGCTACACCTTC.

This clone was counted a few times. The CDR3 sequence: CASSSLGSTYNEQFF. The CDR3, as DNA: TGTGCCAGCAGCTCCCTCGGGTCGACCTACAATGAGCAGTTCTTC. V and J are TRBV7-3 and TRBJ2-1, with D hard to call. V was trimmed by 4 bases and J by 2 bases, leaving 12 bases between them. The CDR3 extends over 15 amino acids. Per the germline V gene, CDR1 is SGHTA and CDR2 is FQGTGA.